A single sample gave rise to the 9 T cell receptor beta chains below, sequenced in a study of low-dose radiotherapy and immunotherapy resistance in tumors. Time point noted: before trial treatment. Gene-specific TRAV and TRBV primers were used for first-strand cDNA, covering alpha and beta chains. TCRs underwent approximately 20 PCR cycles of amplification with a constant-region primer and V-primer adapter. Each CDR3 protein gets one entry after TCRdb re-called the reads with MiXCR. Of over 70,000 distinct CDR3 sequences in the sample, around 30% are singletons; the top ten hold 11%. Sequencing was performed on PBMCs, taken before treatment. The receptors were gathered from a female donor with ovarian cancer.

This clonotype has ten or more counts. The J gene is TRBJ1-3, the V gene TRBV6-1, with unresolved D. The length of the CDR3 is 14 residues. The germline gives CDR1 MNHNS, CDR2 SASEGT. The V end was cut by 2 bases, the J end by 3 bases, with 8 bases between. The CDR3 sequence: CASSERIDGNTIYF. The CDR3 DNA reads TGTGCCAGCAGTGAAAGGATTGATGGAAACACCATATATTTT.

Only a few counts were recorded for this clonotype. The chain joins TRBV9 to TRBJ2-3; TRBD2 aligns across 11 bases. Looked up from germline, CDR1 is SGDLS and CDR2 is YYNGEE. This CDR3 comprises 22 residues. Germline trimming cut 3 bases from V and 6 bases from J; bases unmatched to any gene: 27. CDR3: CASSGTRLYQRLAGRPTDTQYF. In DNA form, the CDR3 reads TGTGCCAGCAGCGGGACCCGACTCTACCAAAGACTAGCGGGACGGCCCACCGATACGCAGTATTTT. The complete variable domain, with remaining parts taken from reference TRBV9 and TRBJ2-3, reads DSGVTQTPKHLITATGQRVTLRCSPRSGDLSVYWYQQSLDQGLQFLIQYYNGEERAKGNILERFSAQQFPDLHSELNLSSLELGDSALYFCASSGTRLYQRLAGRPTDTQYFGPGTRLTVL.

V usage is TRBV2 and J usage is TRBJ1-2; D not resolved. With 6 bases removed from V and 9 bases from J, the gap between germline ends came to 20 bases. Germline V CDR1 and CDR2: SNHLY, FYNNEI. The CDR3 runs 14 residues. As DNA, the CDR3 is TGTGCCAGCAGCGAGGGAGGCCCGCTTAGTAGCTACACCTTC. It encodes CASSEGGPLSSYTF.

The chain employs TRBV21-1 and TRBJ1-2; no check of the table's D call, TRBD1, against the DNA was made. TRBV21-1 is a known pseudogene. This CDR3 has 12 residues. CDR3 amino acids: CASSIGGESYTF. The CDR3 DNA sequence: TGTGCCAGCAGCATCGGGGGGGAGAGCTACACCTTC.

On this clonotype: It is unclear where the CDR3 begins or ends on the DNA, so no DNA is shown, and the CDR3 is as TCRdb lists it. This chain connects TRBV29-1 to TRBJ1-4. Germline loops: CDR1 SQVTM, CDR2 ANQGSEA. The CDR3 region is 12 residues in length, termini included. CDR3 region: CSVGAWEKLFFF.

The table lists this clonotype with many counts. This chain joins TRBV13 and TRBJ1-2; D ambiguous. CDR1 PRHDT and CDR2 FYEKMQ come from the germline V gene (reference sequence). V lost 8 bases and J 2 bases, leaving 9 bases between the germline ends. This CDR3 is 12 amino acids long. CDR3 residues: CASGWVNYGYTF. The CDR3 region has the DNA TGTGCCAGCGGTTGGGTAAACTATGGCTACACCTTC.

CDR3 sequence: CASSTTGLQAEQYF. As DNA, the CDR3 is TGTGCCAGCAGCACGACAGGGCTCCAGGCCGAGCAGTACTTC. The chain combines TRBV11-1 with TRBJ2-7; 7 nucleotides match TRBD1. Germline V CDR1 and CDR2: SGHAT, FQDESV (reference sequence). V shed 5 bases, J shed 6 bases, and the junction held 10 bases outside the gene matches. The CDR3 runs 14 residues.

This clonotype was counted many times. The chain uses TRBV20-1 and TRBJ2-5, with TRBD1 matching 8 bases. Germline V CDR1 and CDR2: DFQATT, SNEGSKA (reference sequence). The CDR3 length is 14 residues. Trimming took 1 base from V and 3 from J; bases not matched to a gene: 4. CDR3 coding DNA: TGCAGTGCTAGAGGTCTGACAGGGGAAGAGACCCAGTACTTC. This sequence encodes CSARGLTGEETQYF.

This clonotype was seen only once. The chain links TRBV7-9 to TRBJ2-7; 11 bases agree with TRBD2. The trim removed 4 bases at V and 2 bases at J, leaving 4 bases unmatched. From germline, CDR1 is SEHNR and CDR2 FQNEAQ (reference sequence). The CDR3 is made up of 15 amino acids. DNA for the CDR3: TGTGCCAGCAGCTCGCGGACTAGCGGGCCCTACGAGCAGTACTTC. It is translated as CASSSRTSGPYEQYF. The full variable domain, in which reference TRBV7-9 and TRBJ2-7 provide the parts outside the CDR3, is DTGVSQNPRHKITKRGQNVTFRCDPISEHNRLYWYRQTLGQGPEFLTYFQNEAQLEKSRLLSDRFSAERPKGSFSTLEIQRTEQGDSAMYLCASSSRTSGPYEQYFGPGTRLTVT.